Below are 5 T cell receptor beta chains sequenced from a single sample in a study of T cells after yellow fever vaccination. Using its own MiXCR run on the 5' RACE reads, TCRdb lists one record per CDR3 protein. The data contain about 500,000 distinct CDR3 sequences, roughly 17% of them singletons. Sequences were derived from PBMCs, sampled 5 to 6 days after the first yellow fever vaccination. The receptors come from a man in his late teens or twenties who received the YFV17D yellow fever vaccine.

This chain joins TRBV11-1 and TRBJ1-2, with D perhaps TRBD1 (6 bases). The ends were cut back, 5 bases at V and 4 bases at J, with 32 bases in the middle. Germline V gene lookup returns CDR1 SGHAT and CDR2 FQDESV (reference sequence). This CDR3 is built from 20 residues. As DNA, the CDR3 is TGTGCCAGCAGCCCACCGGGGTTCGGGGGGGCGTCGCCACCCCTCTATGGCTACACCTTC. Protein sequence: CASSPPGFGGASPPLYGYTF.

This clonotype was seen a few times. V usage is TRBV28 and J usage is TRBJ1-5; D unresolved. V was cut by 4 bases and J by 7 bases, with 20 bases left in between. This CDR3 has 16 residues. Germline CDR1 MDHEN, CDR2 SYDVKM. CDR3 DNA: TGTGCCAGCAGTTACCCCGGCGGAGGGAATAGACAGCCCCAGCATTTT. Translation gives CASSYPGGGNRQPQHF.

This clonotype was seen a handful of times. The rearrangement joins TRBV24-1 to TRBJ2-1; D call uncertain. Germline V gene sequence: CDR1 KGHDR, CDR2 SFDVKD. Trimming left V 4 bases short and J 8 bases short, with 11 bases between. The CDR3 consists of 13 residues. CDR3 sequence reads: CATSDYRADEQFF. The CDR3 coding sequence is TGTGCCACCAGTGACTACCGGGCCGATGAGCAGTTCTTC.

This clonotype came up a few times. V usage is TRBV4-3 and J usage is TRBJ1-4, with 7 positions matching TRBD1. The CDR3 contains 17 residues. Trimming at V came to 0 bases and at J to 0 bases, leaving 4 bases not matched to a gene. Germline V gene lookup returns CDR1 LGHNA and CDR2 YSLEER. CDR3 coding DNA: TGCGCCAGCAGCCAAGAATGGGACAGCACAACTAATGAAAAACTGTTTTTT. Translating gives CASSQEWDSTTNEKLFF.

There are a few counts of this clonotype. J is TRBJ2-7 and V is TRBV13; tentatively, D is TRBD1 (6 bases). The ends were cut back, 3 bases at V and 7 bases at J, with 13 bases in the middle. The germline V gene encodes CDR1 PRHDT and CDR2 FYEKMQ (reference sequence). This CDR3 spans 13 amino acids. CDR3 nucleotides: TGTGCCAGCAGCTTCCAGGGGAGATGGGAGCAGTACTTC. This gives the protein CASSFQGRWEQYF. The full variable domain, in which reference TRBV13 and TRBJ2-7 provide the parts outside the CDR3, is AAGVIQSPRHLIKEKRETATLKCYPIPRHDTVYWYQQGPGQDPQFLISFYEKMQSDKGSIPDRFSAQQFSDYHSELNMSSLELGDSALYFCASSFQGRWEQYFGPGTRLTVT.